A selection of T cell receptor beta chains follows, all from one sample in a study of cytotoxic CD8 clonotypes in ibrutinib-treated CLL. Some clones are missing from TCRdb's copy, which holds only in-frame ones; the method was immunoSEQ multiplex PCR. The data show about 160,000 clones, 70% to 85% seen once. The input for sequencing was PBMCs, taken after 24 months of ibrutinib treatment. All receptors come from a human donor with chronic lymphocytic leukemia. The CDR3 runs from the conserved cysteine through the conserved F or W. D genes are given only for firm matches. Size is stated for part of the rows, as once, few or many counts, or as a class when the clone is expanded.

D	V	J	size	DNA	CDR3
-	TRBV7-7	TRBJ2-5	-	TGTGCTAGCAGCTTAGAGGGGCGGGAGACCCAGTACTTC	CASSLEGRETQYF
TRBD2	TRBV7-2	TRBJ2-3	-	TGTGCCAGCAGCTTAGAAGGGACTAGCGGGGGGGCTGCAGATACGCAGTATTTT	CASSLEGTSGGAADTQYF
-	TRBV30	TRBJ2-2	-	TGTGCCTGGAGTGTCGTCAGGCCCGGGGAGCTGTTTTTT	CAWSVVRPGELFF
-	TRBV5-4	TRBJ1-1	few	TGTGCCAGCAGGTCGAGGGGCGTGGGCACTGAAGCTTTCTTT	CASRSRGVGTEAFF
-	TRBV20-1	TRBJ2-7	-	TGCAGTGCCAGGCTCACCTACGAGCAGTACTTC	CSARLTYEQYF
-	TRBV6-5	TRBJ1-1	-	TGTGCCATCTCCTCCTCGGGCTCCGAGGCTTTCTTT	CAISSSGSEAFF
-	TRBV15	TRBJ1-3	-	TGTGCCACCAGCAGCGACAGAACTGGAAACACCATATATTTT	CATSSDRTGNTIYF
-	TRBV19	TRBJ1-3	-	TGTGCCAGTACTGCTGACAGAACCTCTGGAAACACCATATATTTT	CASTADRTSGNTIYF
-	TRBV5-8	TRBJ2-5	-	TGTGCCAGCAGCTTGGCCAGAACGAGGGGGGAGACCCAGTACTTC	CASSLARTRGETQYF
-	TRBV28	TRBJ1-2	-	TGTGCCAGCAGTTCCACGGGGAACTATGGCTACACCTTC	CASSSTGNYGYTF
-	TRBV6-5	TRBJ2-5	-	TGTGCCAGCTCTCGGACTGGCAAAGAGACCCAGTACTTC	CASSRTGKETQYF
TRBD2	TRBV12-5	TRBJ2-3	-	TGTGCTAGTGGTTTATCCGGGACTAGCGGAGTAGATACGCAGTATTTT	CASGLSGTSGVDTQYF
TRBD1	TRBV2	TRBJ1-2	-	TGTGCCAGCAGTGAGACTTACAGGGGTGGCTACACCTTC	CASSETYRGGYTF
-	TRBV4-1	TRBJ1-1	-	TGCGCCAGCAGCCGAACCACAGGGAGTGGCACTGAAGCTTTCTTT	CASSRTTGSGTEAFF
-	TRBV2	TRBJ1-5	-	TGTGCCAGCGGGGGGGGGACCCTTAGCAATCAGCCCCAGCATTTT	CASGGGTLSNQPQHF
-	TRBV9	TRBJ2-7	-	TGTGCCAGCAGCGTAGAGGGCAGCTACGAGCAGTACTTC	CASSVEGSYEQYF
-	TRBV7-8	TRBJ1-1	-	TGTGCCAGCAGCTTAATTCCGGGGGCCACTGAAGCTTTCTTT	CASSLIPGATEAFF
TRBD1	TRBV27	TRBJ1-6	-	TGTGCCAGCAGTTTATCGTTAGGGGGCCCCTATAATTCACCCCTCCACTTT	CASSLSLGGPYNSPLHF
-	TRBV11-2	TRBJ2-7	-	TGTGCCAGCAGCTTAGAGACCTTTTCCTACGAGCAGTACTTC	CASSLETFSYEQYF
TRBD1	TRBV5-1	TRBJ1-2	few	TGCGCCAGCAGCTTGGCCAACAGGGGACCCAACTATGGCTACACCTTC	CASSLANRGPNYGYTF
TRBD1	TRBV5-8	TRBJ2-7	-	TGTGCCAGCAGCTTTGCGGGACAGGGCCCCTACGAGCAGTACTTC	CASSFAGQGPYEQYF
-	TRBV20-1	TRBJ1-5	-	TGCAGTGCTAGCGATGGGCCCCAGCATTTT	CSASDGPQHF
-	TRBV11-3	TRBJ1-1	-	TGTGCCAGCAGCTTAGGGGTGGGATGGAACACTGAAGCTTTCTTT	CASSLGVGWNTEAFF
-	TRBV25-1	TRBJ1-5	-	TGTGCCAGCAGTGAATTTCTTCCGGGACTCCTGCCCCAGCATTTT	CASSEFLPGLLPQHF
-	TRBV2	TRBJ1-3	once	TGTGCCAGCAGTTTCAATCTTGGAAACACCATATATTTT	CASSFNLGNTIYF
TRBD1	TRBV7-9	TRBJ1-4	-	TGTGCCAGCAGCTTAGTGGCAGGGGGCAATGAAAAACTGTTTTTT	CASSLVAGGNEKLFF
TRBD1	TRBV19	TRBJ2-7	-	TGTGCCAGTAGTGCGACAGGGGGCATCGAGCAGTACTTC	CASSATGGIEQYF
-	TRBV29-1	TRBJ2-1	-	TGCAGCGTTGAGAAGGAGCGCCTTTCCAATGAGCAGTTCTTC	CSVEKERLSNEQFF
TRBD1	TRBV4-2	TRBJ2-3	-	TGTGCCAGCAGCCAAGATGATGACAGGGCCGATACGCAGTATTTT	CASSQDDDRADTQYF
TRBD1	TRBV5-6	TRBJ1-2	-	TGTGCCAGCAGCTCTTGGAGACAGGGTTGGGGCTATGGCTACACCTTC	CASSSWRQGWGYGYTF
-	TRBV6-6	TRBJ2-3	-	TGTGCCAGCAGTTCCTCCCAGGGTATCACAGATACGCAGTATTTT	CASSSSQGITDTQYF
-	TRBV27	TRBJ1-2	-	TGTGCCAGCAGTTACACAAGGAACTATGGCTACACCTTC	CASSYTRNYGYTF
-	TRBV10-3	TRBJ1-2	-	TGTGCCATCACTCCAGGGCCCTTTGGCTACACCTTC	CAITPGPFGYTF
-	TRBV10-2	TRBJ2-7	-	TGCGCCAGCAGTGGTCCTTTAATTAGCGACCTTTACTCCTACGAGCAGTACTTC	CASSGPLISDLYSYEQYF
TRBD2	TRBV11-1	TRBJ2-1	-	TGTGCCAGCACCTTAGCGGGGGGGCCTTCCAATGAGCAGTTCTTC	CASTLAGGPSNEQFF
-	TRBV5-4	TRBJ2-1	-	TGTGCCAGCAACTTCGGCGGTTTAGGGGCCTACAATGAGCAGTTCTTC	CASNFGGLGAYNEQFF
TRBD1	TRBV11-3	TRBJ1-1	-	TGTGCCAGCAGCGCAGGACAGGGGGCGGCTGTTGAAGCTTTCTTT	CASSAGQGAAVEAFF
TRBD2	TRBV11-2	TRBJ2-7	once	TGTGCCAGCAGCACTACTAGCGGCTTCTACGAGCAGTACTTC	CASSTTSGFYEQYF
-	TRBV10-2	TRBJ1-2	-	TGCGCCAGCAGTGACCCATCGACAGCGAACTATGGCTACACCTTC	CASSDPSTANYGYTF
-	TRBV21-1	TRBJ1-4	-	TGTGCCAGCAGGACATCGGGACGTCAGGGAGCTAATGAAAAACTGTTTTTT	CASRTSGRQGANEKLFF
TRBD2	TRBV5-1	TRBJ2-1	-	TGCGCCAGCAGCGGAACCATCCTAGCGGCGAGATACTACAATGAGCAGTTCTTC	CASSGTILAARYYNEQFF
TRBD1	TRBV14	TRBJ1-1	-	TGTGCCAGCAGCCAAGGACAGGGGAAGAACACTGAAGCTTTCTTT	CASSQGQGKNTEAFF
TRBD2	TRBV11-1	TRBJ2-5	-	TGTGCCAGCAGCCCAGGGACTAGGAGAGAGACCCAGTACTTC	CASSPGTRRETQYF
TRBD1	TRBV28	TRBJ2-2	-	TGTGCCAGCAGACCAGGGGACAGGTTAAACACCGGGGAGCTGTTTTTT	CASRPGDRLNTGELFF
TRBD1	TRBV6-1	TRBJ2-6	-	TGTGCCAGCAGTGTCAGGCGGACAGGGAGTGGGGCCAACGTCCTGACTTTC	CASSVRRTGSGANVLTF
TRBD1	TRBV28	TRBJ2-7	-	TGTGCCAGCAGTTCGGATCGACAGGGGGCCCCCTACGAGCAGTACTTC	CASSSDRQGAPYEQYF